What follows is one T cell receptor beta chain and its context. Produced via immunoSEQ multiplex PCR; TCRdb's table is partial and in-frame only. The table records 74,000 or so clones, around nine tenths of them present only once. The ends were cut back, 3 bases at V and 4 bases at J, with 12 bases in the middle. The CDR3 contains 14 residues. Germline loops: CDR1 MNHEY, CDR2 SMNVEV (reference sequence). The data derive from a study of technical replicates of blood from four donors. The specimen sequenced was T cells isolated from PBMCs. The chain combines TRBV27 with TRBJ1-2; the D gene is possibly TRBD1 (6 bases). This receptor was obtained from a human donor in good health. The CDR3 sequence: CASSFRGQTYGYTF. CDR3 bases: TGTGCCAGCAGTTTTCGAGGACAGACCTATGGCTACACCTTC.